The 13 T cell receptor beta chains below come from one sample, sequenced in a study of T cells in localized non-small cell lung cancer. Profiling relied on immunoSEQ multiplex PCR, and the TCRdb table lists in-frame clones only, not all of them. Here the sample spans roughly 1,200 clones, approximately 30% being singletons. The source material was normal lung tissue next to the tumor, sampled before any cancer treatment. These receptors were obtained from a female donor older than 55 with stage II lung adenocarcinoma.

This clone ranks as medium-sized. This chain uses TRBV11-3 with TRBJ1-4; TRBD1 aligns across 8 bases. With V trimmed by 4 bases and J by 3 bases, 7 bases remained unmatched. Germline lookup yields CDR1 SGHNT and CDR2 YENEEA. The CDR3 runs to 16 residues. This CDR3 is CASSSAQGAANEKLFF. As DNA, the CDR3 is TGTGCCAGCAGCTCGGCCCAGGGGGCTGCTAATGAAAAACTGTTTTTT.

This clone was detected a few times. The chain carries TRBV9 and TRBJ2-7, with D perhaps TRBD2 (5 bases). Germline-derived CDR1 and CDR2 are SGDLS and YYNGEE. The V end was cut by 0 bases, the J end by 2 bases, with 15 bases between. CDR3 length: 16 residues. CDR3 region: CASSVAGGGLTYEQYF. Here the CDR3 DNA reads TGTGCCAGCAGCGTAGCCGGCGGCGGGCTTACCTACGAGCAGTACTTC.

This clone occurred a few times. The V gene is TRBV28, the J gene TRBJ1-1; D remains unclear. Deletions cut 8 bases from V and 2 bases from J, with 9 bases between. Germline V gene sequence: CDR1 MDHEN, CDR2 SYDVKM. This CDR3 is 12 amino acids long. CDR3 sequence (DNA): TGTGCCAGCTGTAACCCTAACACTGAAGCTTTCTTT. Its protein is CASCNPNTEAFF. Variable domain in full (rest from reference TRBV28 and TRBJ1-1): DVKVTQSSRYLVKRTGEKVFLECVQDMDHENMFWYRQDPGLGLRLIYFSYDVKMKEKGDIPEGYSVSREKKERFSLILESASTNQTSMYLCASCNPNTEAFFGQGTRLTVV.

The chain carries TRBV11-3 and TRBJ2-2, with 7 bases aligning to TRBD2. The CDR3 runs 17 residues. Germline trimming cut 5 bases from V and 6 bases from J; bases unmatched to any gene: 15. Germline values: CDR1 SGHNT, CDR2 YENEEA. The DNA for the CDR3 is TGTGCCAGCAGCCGCCGGGGTGGGCGGGAGATGTCCGGGGAGCTGTTTTTT. The encoded protein is CASSRRGGREMSGELFF.

The V gene is TRBV14, the J gene TRBJ2-1; D is unresolved. CDR1 and CDR2 from the germline V gene are SGHDN and FVKESK. Trimming cost V 2 bases and J 0 bases, with 5 bases left between them. This CDR3 has 14 residues. The CDR3 protein is CASSQLLSYNEQFF. The CDR3, as DNA: TGTGCCAGCAGCCAACTGCTCTCCTACAATGAGCAGTTCTTC. The entire variable domain, with the rest obtained from reference TRBV14 and TRBJ2-1, is as follows: EAGVTQFPSHSVIEKGQTVTLRCDPISGHDNLYWYRRVMGKEIKFLLHFVKESKQDESGMPNNRFLAERTGGTYSTLKVQPAELEDSGVYFCASSQLLSYNEQFFGPGTRLTVL.

The chain is built from TRBV7-6 and TRBJ1-3; D remains ambiguous. Germline CDR1 SGHVS, CDR2 FNYEAQ. Between the trimmed V and J ends, which lost 1 base and 4 bases, there was a span of 11 bases. This CDR3 comprises 15 residues. In DNA form, the CDR3 reads TGTGCCAGCAGCTTAGACATCTCTTCCGGAAACACCATATATTTT. Its translation is CASSLDISSGNTIYF.

This clone came up a few times. The rearrangement links TRBV19 to TRBJ2-3; no clear D gene. This CDR3 contains 13 residues. Germline lookup yields CDR1 LNHDA and CDR2 SQIVND (reference sequence). The V end lost 3 bases, the J end lost 3 bases, and 7 bases lay between the germline ends. The CDR3 spells CASSMSVTDTQYF. Here the CDR3 DNA reads TGTGCCAGTAGTATGTCCGTTACAGATACGCAGTATTTT.

This clone was seen only a few times. This chain connects TRBV9 to TRBJ1-1; D is unclear. This CDR3 region has 13 residues. The germline V gene encodes CDR1 SGDLS and CDR2 YYNGEE. V gave up 1 base and J gave up 7 bases, with 11 bases separating them. CDR3 sequence: CASSVREKGEAFF. CDR3 nucleotide sequence: TGTGCCAGCAGCGTAAGGGAGAAGGGTGAAGCTTTCTTT.

The chain recombines TRBV7-5 with TRBJ1-2; TRBD1, the table's D call, lacks a check against the DNA. TRBV7-5 is a listed pseudogene. CDR3 length equals 15 residues. CDR3 in amino acids: CASSVGQDLNYGYTF. The CDR3 nucleotides are TGTGCCAGCAGCGTGGGACAGGATCTTAACTATGGCTACACCTTC.

The chain has TRBV6-8 and TRBJ1-3, with D uncertain. V was pared by 6 bases and J by 4 bases, with 16 bases between. Germline lookup yields CDR1 MNHGY and CDR2 SAAAGT. The CDR3 runs to 15 residues. Written as DNA, the CDR3 is TGTGCCAGCAGCCCCGTCCGGGTCTCGGGAAACACCATATATTTT. Its protein product is CASSPVRVSGNTIYF.

A few counts support this clone. The rearrangement uses TRBV6-7 and TRBJ2-1; TRBD2 aligns across 9 bases. TRBV6-7 is annotated as an ORF whose role is uncertain. This CDR3 spans 18 amino acids. With 5 bases clipped from V and 2 bases from J, the junction kept 13 bases outside the gene matches. CDR3 in amino acids: CASSERILAGETYNEQFF. In DNA form, the CDR3 reads TGTGCCAGCAGTGAACGAATTTTAGCGGGAGAAACCTACAATGAGCAGTTCTTC.

This clone was seen only a few times. The chain links TRBV6-8 to TRBJ1-3, with 7 bases matching TRBD1. J gave up 4 bases and V 0 bases, and 6 bases lay outside the gene matches. Germline V CDR1 and CDR2: MNHGY, SAAAGT. The CDR3 spans 16 residues. The CDR3 coding sequence is TGTGCCAGCAGTTACTCGAATCGCAGGGGGGGAAACACCATATATTTT. Translation: CASSYSNRRGGNTIYF.

This clone was counted a few times. The CDR3 sequence: CASSPTRERTEAFF. The CDR3 DNA is TGTGCCAGCTCACCAACGAGAGAGAGGACTGAAGCTTTCTTT. V gene TRBV18 combines with J gene TRBJ1-1; D remains ambiguous. Germline loops: CDR1 KGHSH, CDR2 LQKENI. CDR3 length: 14 residues. V lost 2 bases to trimming and J lost 5 bases, with 12 bases between them. Looking up the rest from reference TRBV18 and TRBJ1-1 gives the full variable domain: NAGVMQNPRHLVRRRGQEARLRCSPMKGHSHVYWYRQLPEEGLKFMVYLQKENIIDESGMPKERFSAEFPKEGPSILRIQQVVRGDSAAYFCASSPTRERTEAFFGQGTRLTVV.